This T cell receptor (beta chain) was retrieved from a study of identical twins. Study-wide results and caveats: For cord blood, abundant beta clonotypes had fewer insertions, unlike memory repertoires, which showed none.

Template switching introduced a universal primer site, and the cDNA bore unique molecular identifiers. TCRdb re-analysed the 5' RACE reads in MiXCR, keeping a single row per CDR3 protein. Altogether 650,000 to 800,000 distinct CDR3 sequences are present, 8.5% to 9.5% being singletons, with the ten largest covering 0.75% to 1%. This clonotype was picked up many times. Its antigen is currently unknown. Germline V gives CDR1 SQVTM, CDR2 ANQGSEA. Trimming pared 7 bases from V and 11 bases from J, leaving 12 bases between. The CDR3 has 10 amino acids. Healthy Caucasians alone served as donors. These data also formed part of another study, on yellow fever vaccine responses in identical twins.

The sequenced sample consisted of PBMCs. This clonotype originated in a woman aged 18 to 35 in good health. The rearrangement links TRBV29-1 to TRBJ2-1, with TRBD2 as a possible D gene (6 bases). CDR3 residues: CSGGESKQFF. For the CDR3, the DNA is TGCAGCGGGGGGGAGTCTAAGCAGTTCTTC.